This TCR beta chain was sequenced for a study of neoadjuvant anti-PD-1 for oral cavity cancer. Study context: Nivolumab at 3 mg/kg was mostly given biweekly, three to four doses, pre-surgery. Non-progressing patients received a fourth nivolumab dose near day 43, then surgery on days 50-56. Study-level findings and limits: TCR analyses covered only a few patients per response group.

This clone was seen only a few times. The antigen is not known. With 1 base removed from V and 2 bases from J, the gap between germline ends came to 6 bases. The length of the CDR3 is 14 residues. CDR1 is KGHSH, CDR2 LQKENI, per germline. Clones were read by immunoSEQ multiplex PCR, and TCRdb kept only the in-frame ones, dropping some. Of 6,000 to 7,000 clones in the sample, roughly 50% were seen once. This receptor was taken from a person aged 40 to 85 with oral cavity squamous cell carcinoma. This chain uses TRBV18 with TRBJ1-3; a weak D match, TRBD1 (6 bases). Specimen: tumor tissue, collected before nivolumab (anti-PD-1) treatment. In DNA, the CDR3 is TGTGCCAGCTCACCACAGGGGGCTGGAAACACCATATATTTT. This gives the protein CASSPQGAGNTIYF.